This is a list of T cell receptor beta chains from one sample in a study of blood T cell repertoires in COVID-19. Only in-frame clones appear in the TCRdb table, and some are missing; sequencing was by immunoSEQ multiplex PCR. The repertoire holds roughly 150,000 clones, with approximately 86% as singletons. Sequenced sample: peripheral blood. The receptors were gathered from a woman of 80 years or more with COVID-19, enrolled during active disease. Both conserved end residues are part of each CDR3. Fields, in order: J gene, clone size, CDR3 length, V gene, D gene, CDR3 protein, CDR3 DNA. D genes are given only for firm matches. Some rows have no size entry. The others give once, few or many, or a class for an expanded clone.

TRBJ2-1 | - | 15 | TRBV18 | TRBD2 | CASSPLPGGTGEQFF | TGTGCCAGCTCACCACTACCCGGGGGGACGGGTGAGCAGTTCTTC
TRBJ1-5 | - | 13 | TRBV5-5 | - | CASSLLLDQPQHF | TGTGCCAGCAGCTTGCTTCTCGATCAGCCCCAGCATTTT
TRBJ1-1 | - | 19 | TRBV27 | - | CASSLSFGQGRRANTEAFF | TGTGCCAGCAGTTTATCGTTTGGTCAGGGAAGAAGGGCTAACACTGAAGCTTTCTTT
TRBJ2-1 | - | 15 | TRBV5-1 | TRBD1 | CASSSDRGLANEQFF | TGCGCCAGCAGCTCTGACAGGGGGCTCGCCAATGAGCAGTTCTTC
TRBJ1-2 | - | 15 | TRBV7-2 | - | CASSQQSGVSDGYTF | TGTGCCAGCAGCCAACAATCCGGGGTTTCCGATGGCTACACCTTC
TRBJ1-1 | - | 13 | TRBV18 | - | CASQNDRNTEAFF | TGTGCCAGCCAAAATGACAGGAACACTGAAGCTTTCTTT
TRBJ2-7 | once | 16 | TRBV21-1 | - | CASSFSSGTGAYEQYF | TGTGCCAGCAGCTTTTCCTCCGGGACAGGCGCCTACGAGCAGTACTTC
TRBJ2-7 | once | 12 | TRBV29-1 | - | CSVVGAGNEQYF | TGCAGCGTTGTGGGGGCAGGGAATGAGCAGTACTTC
TRBJ2-1 | - | 12 | TRBV5-1 | - | CASSYPTVEQFF | TGCGCCAGCAGCTACCCGACAGTAGAGCAGTTCTTC
TRBJ1-1 | once | 14 | TRBV5-8 | - | CASSFRTGRTEAFF | TGTGCCAGCAGCTTCAGGACCGGGAGGACTGAAGCTTTCTTT
TRBJ2-1 | few | 15 | TRBV5-1 | TRBD1 | CASSFGRGLMDEQFF | TGCGCCAGCAGCTTCGGCAGGGGGCTTATGGATGAGCAGTTCTTC
TRBJ1-2 | - | 17 | TRBV2 | TRBD1 | CASSELGTGVTIYGYTF | TGTGCCAGCAGTGAGTTGGGGACAGGGGTCACTATTTATGGCTACACCTTC
TRBJ2-1 | - | 15 | TRBV6-2/TRBV6-3 | TRBD1 | CASSYSGTDYNEQFF | TGTGCCAGCAGTTACTCGGGGACAGATTACAATGAGCAGTTCTTC
TRBJ1-2 | - | 13 | TRBV7-9 | TRBD1 | CASSLGQGSGYTF | TGTGCCAGCAGCTTGGGACAGGGTAGTGGCTACACCTTC
TRBJ2-2 | - | 14 | TRBV10-3 | TRBD1 | CAISPGQGFRELFF | TGTGCCATCAGCCCCGGACAGGGGTTTCGGGAGCTGTTTTTT
TRBJ1-5 | - | 16 | TRBV29-1 | - | CSVALTGSGSNQPQHF | TGCAGCGTTGCCCTGACAGGTTCAGGGAGCAATCAGCCCCAGCATTTT
TRBJ2-5 | - | 15 | TRBV6-2/TRBV6-3 | TRBD2 | CASSYETSGGETQYF | TGTGCCAGCAGTTACGAGACTAGCGGAGGGGAGACCCAGTACTTC
TRBJ2-5 | - | 11 | TRBV7-9 | - | CASTIQETQYF | TGTGCCAGCACCATACAAGAGACCCAGTACTTC
TRBJ2-7 | few | 13 | TRBV19 | - | CASSIDPGYEQYF | TGTGCCAGTAGTATAGATCCGGGCTACGAGCAGTACTTC
TRBJ2-7 | - | 17 | TRBV28 | TRBD1 | CASSDALGTGGYYEQYF | TGTGCCAGCAGCGATGCCCTCGGGACAGGGGGGTACTACGAGCAGTACTTC
TRBJ2-1 | - | 15 | TRBV2 | - | CASSGLERPHNEQFF | TGTGCCAGCAGTGGGCTGGAGCGCCCGCACAATGAGCAGTTCTTC
TRBJ2-1 | - | 16 | TRBV18 | TRBD2 | CASSPPRLAGINEQFF | TGTGCCAGCTCACCACCGCGACTAGCGGGAATCAATGAGCAGTTCTTC
TRBJ2-5 | once | 16 | TRBV4-1 | TRBD2 | CASSQIAGVNQETQYF | TGCGCCAGCAGCCAGATAGCGGGAGTTAACCAAGAGACCCAGTACTTC
TRBJ1-6 | - | 16 | TRBV5-1 | TRBD1 | CASSSAGGTGYSPLHF | TGCGCCAGCAGCTCGGCCGGTGGGACAGGTTATTCACCCCTCCACTTT
TRBJ2-1 | once | 11 | TRBV20-1 | - | CSAAGGAEQFF | TGCAGTGCAGCGGGTGGGGCTGAGCAGTTCTTC
TRBJ1-5 | - | 15 | TRBV7-6 | TRBD1 | CASSSTGDSGQPQHF | TGTGCCAGCAGCTCCACAGGGGATTCGGGTCAGCCCCAGCATTTT
TRBJ2-4 | - | 15 | TRBV7-2 | TRBD2 | CASSLAIEVERERYF | TGTGCCAGCAGCTTAGCGATTGAGGTAGAGCGGGAGCGGTACTTC
TRBJ1-1 | - | 14 | TRBV28 | - | CASNQGLRGTEAFF | TGTGCCTCCAACCAAGGACTCCGGGGGACTGAAGCTTTCTTT
TRBJ1-2 | - | 15 | TRBV6-5 | TRBD1 | CAGARGDGVDYGYTF | TGTGCGGGGGCCAGGGGGGACGGGGTAGACTATGGCTACACCTTC
TRBJ2-3 | once | 16 | TRBV27 | - | CASSLWSKSSTDTQYF | TGTGCCAGCAGTTTATGGTCTAAATCTAGCACAGATACGCAGTATTTT
TRBJ1-1 | - | 14 | TRBV4-3 | - | CASSQLGGNTEAFF | TGCGCCAGCAGCCAGTTGGGGGGGAACACTGAAGCTTTCTTT
TRBJ2-6 | - | 16 | TRBV3-1/TRBV3-2 | TRBD2 | CASRKLAGHRANVLTF | TGTGCCAGCAGAAAACTAGCGGGGCACAGGGCCAACGTCCTGACTTTC
TRBJ2-1 | - | 15 | TRBV28 | - | CASSLVQGSNNEQFF | TGTGCCAGCAGTTTGGTCCAGGGGTCAAACAATGAGCAGTTCTTC
TRBJ2-7 | - | 14 | TRBV10-1 | - | CASRAWTETYEQYF | TGCGCCAGCCGGGCCTGGACAGAGACCTACGAGCAGTACTTC
TRBJ2-6 | - | 14 | TRBV9 | - | CASGTSSGANVLTF | TGTGCCAGCGGCACCAGCTCTGGGGCCAACGTCCTGACTTTC
TRBJ2-1 | - | 16 | TRBV2 | TRBD2 | CASSEGAGVLYNEQFF | TGTGCCAGCAGTGAAGGAGCGGGAGTTTTGTACAATGAGCAGTTCTTC
TRBJ1-3 | - | 16 | TRBV6-6 | TRBD1 | CASSRLGQGSGNTIYF | TGTGCCAGCAGCCGCCTCGGACAGGGCTCTGGAAACACCATATATTTT
TRBJ2-7 | - | 14 | TRBV10-3 | TRBD1 | CATRGDRGSYEQYF | TGTGCCACGAGGGGGGACAGGGGGTCCTACGAGCAGTACTTC
TRBJ2-1 | - | 15 | TRBV27 | TRBD2 | CASSVRLAGMNEQFF | TGTGCCAGCAGCGTCCGACTAGCGGGAATGAATGAGCAGTTCTTC
TRBJ1-3 | - | 17 | TRBV9 | TRBD1 | CASSPPGQGARGNTIYF | TGTGCCAGCAGCCCTCCGGGACAGGGGGCGCGAGGAAACACCATATATTTT
TRBJ2-5 | - | 17 | TRBV7-2 | TRBD1 | CASSLGGFSGGLKTQYF | TGTGCCAGCAGCTTAGGAGGGTTCTCAGGGGGCCTGAAGACCCAGTACTTC
TRBJ2-5 | - | 15 | TRBV18 | - | CASSPPSRTKETQYF | TGTGCCAGCTCACCACCTTCGCGGACTAAAGAGACCCAGTACTTC
TRBJ2-5 | - | 14 | TRBV7-9 | TRBD1 | CASSLSGQQETQYF | TGTGCCAGCAGCTTATCGGGACAGCAAGAGACCCAGTACTTC
TRBJ1-4 | - | 14 | TRBV19 | TRBD1 | CASSAGTVNEKLFF | TGTGCCAGTAGCGCCGGGACAGTTAATGAAAAACTGTTTTTT
TRBJ2-7 | - | 12 | TRBV27 | - | CASGNPAEVQYF | TGTGCCAGCGGTAACCCCGCGGAGGTACAGTACTTC
TRBJ2-3 | - | 15 | TRBV7-2 | TRBD2 | CASSQTSGRVDTQYF | TGTGCCAGCAGCCAGACTAGCGGGAGAGTGGATACGCAGTATTTT
TRBJ1-1 | once | 14 | TRBV5-6 | - | CASSVRGPNTEAFF | TGTGCCAGCAGCGTCCGGGGTCCGAACACTGAAGCTTTCTTT
TRBJ2-2 | - | 13 | TRBV5-1 | - | CASRGTNTGELFF | TGCGCCAGCAGAGGGACAAACACCGGGGAGCTGTTTTTT
TRBJ1-6 | once | 19 | TRBV28 | - | CASSLYSIIRMDSYSPLHF | TGTGCCAGCAGTTTGTATTCAATAATCCGTATGGACAGCTATTCACCCCTCCACTTT
TRBJ1-5 | - | 15 | TRBV18 | TRBD1 | CASSTGQGAGQPQHF | TGTGCCAGCTCAACGGGACAGGGGGCAGGGCAGCCCCAGCATTTT
TRBJ2-7 | - | 12 | TRBV7-9 | - | CASSNLGGEQYF | TGTGCCAGCAGCAACCTGGGAGGCGAGCAGTACTTC
TRBJ2-2 | - | 14 | TRBV28 | - | CASWTSRSTGELFF | TGTGCCAGCTGGACATCAAGGAGCACCGGGGAGCTGTTTTTT
TRBJ2-5 | - | 16 | TRBV5-6 | TRBD1 | CASSFQTGTGEETQYF | TGTGCCAGCAGCTTTCAAACCGGGACAGGGGAAGAGACCCAGTACTTC